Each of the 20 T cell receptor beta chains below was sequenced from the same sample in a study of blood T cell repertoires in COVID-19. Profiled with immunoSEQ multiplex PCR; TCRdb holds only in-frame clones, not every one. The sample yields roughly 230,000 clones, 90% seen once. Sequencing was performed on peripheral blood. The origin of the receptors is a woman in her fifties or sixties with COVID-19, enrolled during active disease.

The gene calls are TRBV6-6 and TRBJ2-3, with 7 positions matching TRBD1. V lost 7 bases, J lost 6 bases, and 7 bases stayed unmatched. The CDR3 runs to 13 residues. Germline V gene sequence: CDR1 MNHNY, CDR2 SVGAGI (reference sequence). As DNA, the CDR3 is TGTGCCAGCACCGACAGGGTTCTCGATACGCAGTATTTT. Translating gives CASTDRVLDTQYF.

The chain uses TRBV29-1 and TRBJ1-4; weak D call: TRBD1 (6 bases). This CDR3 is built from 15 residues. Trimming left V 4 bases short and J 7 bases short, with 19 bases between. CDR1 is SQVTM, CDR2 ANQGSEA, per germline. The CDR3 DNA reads TGCAGCGTTGGATCTCGCGCGGGGGCTCGTGAAAAACTGTTTTTT. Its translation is CSVGSRAGAREKLFF.

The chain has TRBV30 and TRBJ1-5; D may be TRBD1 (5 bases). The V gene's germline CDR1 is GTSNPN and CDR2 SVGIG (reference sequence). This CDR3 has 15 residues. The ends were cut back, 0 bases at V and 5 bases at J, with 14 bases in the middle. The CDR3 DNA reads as TGTGCCTGGAGTGTAAGGCAGGGAGGACATCAGCCCCAGCATTTT. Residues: CAWSVRQGGHQPQHF.

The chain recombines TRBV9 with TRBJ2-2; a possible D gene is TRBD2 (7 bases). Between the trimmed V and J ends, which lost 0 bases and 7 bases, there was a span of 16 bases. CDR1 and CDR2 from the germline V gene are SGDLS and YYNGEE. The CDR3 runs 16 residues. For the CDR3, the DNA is TGTGCCAGCAGCGTAGGAGTCGGGGGGCGGAGCGGGGAGCTGTTTTTT. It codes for CASSVGVGGRSGELFF.

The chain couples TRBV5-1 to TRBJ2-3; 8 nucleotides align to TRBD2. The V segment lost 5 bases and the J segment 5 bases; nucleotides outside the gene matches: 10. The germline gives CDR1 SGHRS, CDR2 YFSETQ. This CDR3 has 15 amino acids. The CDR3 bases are TGCGCCAGCAGTTTAGAGCGGGGGAGGGTAGATACGCAGTATTTT. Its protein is CASSLERGRVDTQYF.

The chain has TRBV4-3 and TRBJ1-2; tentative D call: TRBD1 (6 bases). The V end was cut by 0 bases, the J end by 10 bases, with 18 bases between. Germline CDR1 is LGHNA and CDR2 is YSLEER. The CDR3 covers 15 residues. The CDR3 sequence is CASSQDWYRTAFYTF. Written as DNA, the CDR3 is TGCGCCAGCAGCCAAGATTGGTATCGGACAGCATTCTACACCTTC.

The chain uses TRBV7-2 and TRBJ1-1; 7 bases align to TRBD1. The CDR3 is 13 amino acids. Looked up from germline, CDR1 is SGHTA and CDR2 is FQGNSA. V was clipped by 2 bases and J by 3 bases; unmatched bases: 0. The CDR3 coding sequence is TGTGCCAGCAGCTTAACAGGGGACACTGAAGCTTTCTTT. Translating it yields CASSLTGDTEAFF.

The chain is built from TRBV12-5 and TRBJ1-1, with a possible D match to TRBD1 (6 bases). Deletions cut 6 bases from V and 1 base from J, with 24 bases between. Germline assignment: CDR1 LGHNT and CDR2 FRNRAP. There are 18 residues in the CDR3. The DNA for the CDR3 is TGTGCTAGTGGGATTGCTCCCCCAGCCGGGACACCGAACACTGAAGCTTTCTTT. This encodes CASGIAPPAGTPNTEAFF. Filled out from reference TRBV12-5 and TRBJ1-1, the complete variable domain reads DARVTQTPRHKVTEMGQEVTMRCQPILGHNTVFWYRQTMMQGLELLAYFRNRAPLDDSGMPKDRFSAEMPDATLATLKIQPSEPRDSAVYFCASGIAPPAGTPNTEAFFGQGTRLTVV.

The CDR3 nucleotides read TGCGCCAGCAGCTTGGCGTGGGCAGGGTCCCGCACAGATACGCAGTATTTT. Protein: CASSLAWAGSRTDTQYF. The rearrangement joins TRBV5-1 to TRBJ2-3; TRBD1 might be the D (5 bases). Trimming took 0 bases from V and 1 from J, leaving 15 bases between them. This CDR3 is 17 amino acids long. The V gene's germline CDR1 is SGHRS and CDR2 YFSETQ. Based on the CDR3 plus reference TRBV5-1 and TRBJ2-3, the full variable domain is KAGVTQTPRYLIKTRGQQVTLSCSPISGHRSVSWYQQTPGQGLQFLFEYFSETQRNKGNFPGRFSGRQFSNSRSEMNVSTLELGDSALYLCASSLAWAGSRTDTQYFGPGTRLTVL.

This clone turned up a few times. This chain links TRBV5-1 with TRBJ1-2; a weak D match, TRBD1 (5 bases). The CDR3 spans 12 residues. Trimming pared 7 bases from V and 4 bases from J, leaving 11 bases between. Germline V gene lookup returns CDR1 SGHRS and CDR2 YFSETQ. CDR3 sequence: CASGAQSYGYTF. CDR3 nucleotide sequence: TGCGCCAGCGGGGCGCAGAGCTATGGCTACACCTTC.

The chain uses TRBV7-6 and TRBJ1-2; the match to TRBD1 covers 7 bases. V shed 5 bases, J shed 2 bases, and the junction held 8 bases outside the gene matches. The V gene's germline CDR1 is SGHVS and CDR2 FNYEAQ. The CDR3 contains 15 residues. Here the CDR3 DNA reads TGTGCCAGCAGCGCGGGTGGACAGGCGAACTATGGCTACACCTTC. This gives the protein CASSAGGQANYGYTF.

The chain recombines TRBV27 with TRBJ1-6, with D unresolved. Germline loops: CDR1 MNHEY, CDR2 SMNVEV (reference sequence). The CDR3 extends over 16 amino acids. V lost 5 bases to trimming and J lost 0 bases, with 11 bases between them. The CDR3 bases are TGTGCCAGCAGTCCACAGACAAGCTCCTATAATTCACCCCTCCACTTT. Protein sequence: CASSPQTSSYNSPLHF.

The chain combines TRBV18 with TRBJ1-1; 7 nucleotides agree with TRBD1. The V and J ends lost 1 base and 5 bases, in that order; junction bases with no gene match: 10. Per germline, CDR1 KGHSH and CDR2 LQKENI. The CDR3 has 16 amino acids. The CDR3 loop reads CASSPRLSQGETEAFF. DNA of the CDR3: TGTGCCAGCTCACCACGTTTATCCCAGGGGGAGACTGAAGCTTTCTTT.

The chain's CDR3 is CASSTGSSGNTIYF. In DNA, the CDR3 is TGTGCCAGTAGTACGGGTAGTTCTGGAAACACCATATATTTT. The chain carries TRBV19 and TRBJ1-3; no firm D call. The CDR3 is made up of 14 amino acids. CDR1 LNHDA and CDR2 SQIVND come from the germline V gene (reference sequence). The germline V and J ends were trimmed by 4 bases and 1 base, with 8 bases remaining between them.

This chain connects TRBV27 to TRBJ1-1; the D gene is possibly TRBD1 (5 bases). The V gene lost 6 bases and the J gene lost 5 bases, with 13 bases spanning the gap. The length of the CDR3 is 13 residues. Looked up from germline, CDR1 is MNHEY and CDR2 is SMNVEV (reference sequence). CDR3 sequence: CASSVWGGTEAFF. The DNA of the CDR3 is TGTGCCAGCAGCGTGTGGGGCGGTACTGAAGCTTTCTTT.

This CDR3 is CASSPRQDTSGNTIYF. The CDR3 DNA reads TGTGCCAGCTCACCTCGACAGGATACCTCTGGAAACACCATATATTTT. This chain joins TRBV18 and TRBJ1-3; TRBD1 might be the D (6 bases). V was pared by 3 bases and J by 0 bases, with 12 bases between. The CDR3 loop spans 16 amino acids. Germline loops: CDR1 KGHSH, CDR2 LQKENI.

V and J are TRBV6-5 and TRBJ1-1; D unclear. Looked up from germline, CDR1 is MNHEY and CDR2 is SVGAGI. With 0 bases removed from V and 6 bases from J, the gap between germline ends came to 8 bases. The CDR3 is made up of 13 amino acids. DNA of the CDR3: TGTGCCAGCAGTTACTCCGGGTGGTCTGAAGCTTTCTTT. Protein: CASSYSGWSEAFF.

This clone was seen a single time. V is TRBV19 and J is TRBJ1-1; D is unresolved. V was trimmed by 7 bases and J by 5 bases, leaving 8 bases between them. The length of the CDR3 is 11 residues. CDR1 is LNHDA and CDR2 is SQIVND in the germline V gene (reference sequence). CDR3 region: CASNFETEAFF. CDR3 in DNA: TGTGCCAGTAATTTTGAGACTGAAGCTTTCTTT.

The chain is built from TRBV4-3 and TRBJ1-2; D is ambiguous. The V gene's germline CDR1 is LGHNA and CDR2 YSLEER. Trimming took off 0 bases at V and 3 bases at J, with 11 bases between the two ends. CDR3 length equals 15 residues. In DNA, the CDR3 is TGCGCCAGCAGCCAAGAGAAGGAGTATGACTATGGCTACACCTTC. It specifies CASSQEKEYDYGYTF.

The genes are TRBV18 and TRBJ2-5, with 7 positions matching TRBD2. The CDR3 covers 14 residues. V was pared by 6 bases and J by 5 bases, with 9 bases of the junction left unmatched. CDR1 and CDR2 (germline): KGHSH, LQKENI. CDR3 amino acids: CASSPGSRGETQYF. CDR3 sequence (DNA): TGTGCCAGCTCGCCCGGGTCGCGGGGGGAGACCCAGTACTTC.